The 17 T cell receptor beta chains below come from one sample, sequenced in a study of cytomegalovirus exposure and HLA in healthy donors. Primers for the PCR totalled 60 Vbeta and 13 Jbeta. The protocol was immunoSEQ multiplex PCR, while the TCRdb copy is restricted to in-frame clones and leaves out a portion. The table records some 190,000 clones, 77% of them present only once. Material for sequencing was PBMCs. The receptor set was obtained from a man younger than 35 in good health and CMV-seronegative.

This clone was picked up a small number of times. This chain uses TRBV30 with TRBJ1-2; weak D call: TRBD1 (5 bases). The ends were cut back, 2 bases at V and 1 base at J, with 11 bases in the middle. CDR3 length equals 14 residues. Germline CDR1 GTSNPN, CDR2 SVGIG (reference sequence). As DNA, the CDR3 is TGTGCCTGGAGTAAGGGACTAGTTAACTATGGCTACACCTTC. Translation: CAWSKGLVNYGYTF.

This clone occurred once. This sequence joins TRBV6-5 and TRBJ1-2; TRBD1 aligns across 10 bases. Germline CDR1 is MNHEY and CDR2 is SVGAGI. Trimming removed 4 bases from V and 6 bases from J; junction bases left unmatched: 5. The CDR3 length is 14 residues. For the CDR3, the DNA is TGTGCCAGCAGTTCAACGGGACAGGGGAATGGCTACACCTTC. Translated: CASSSTGQGNGYTF.

The rearrangement uses TRBV4-3 and TRBJ1-1; a possible D gene is TRBD1 (5 bases). Germline values: CDR1 LGHNA, CDR2 YSLEER. V was pared by 2 bases and J by 5 bases, with 18 bases between. The CDR3 runs to 16 residues. CDR3 region: CASSQSSGGFDTEAFF. The CDR3 nucleotides are TGCGCCAGCAGCCAATCCAGCGGGGGATTCGATACTGAAGCTTTCTTT.

The V call is TRBV4-1, the J call TRBJ1-1; D is possibly TRBD1 (6 bases). The CDR3 sequence is 19 residues long. Trimming removed 0 bases at V and 0 bases at J, with 20 bases between. The germline gives CDR1 MGHRA, CDR2 YSYEKL. The CDR3 DNA is TGCGCCAGCAGCCAAGATGGGGCAGGGGTTCCCGCCATGAACACTGAAGCTTTCTTT. Translated, it gives CASSQDGAGVPAMNTEAFF.

The chain uses TRBV19 and TRBJ1-5; unclear D gene. V lost 7 bases to trimming and J lost 5 bases, with 15 bases between them. Germline V CDR1 and CDR2: LNHDA, SQIVND (reference sequence). The CDR3 has 14 residues. DNA of the CDR3: TGTGCCAGTACCCATGGGGAGGACGATCAGCCCCAGCATTTT. Amino acids: CASTHGEDDQPQHF.

The gene calls are TRBV9 and TRBJ1-4; the D is unclear. The germline V gene has CDR1 SGDLS and CDR2 YYNGEE. Trimming shortened V by 7 bases and J by 0 bases, and 10 bases separated the two germline ends. The CDR3 contains 14 residues. CDR3 sequence (DNA): TGTGCCAGCTCCCTATATGCAACTAATGAAAAACTGTTTTTT. This gives the protein CASSLYATNEKLFF.

The chain carries TRBV6-5 and TRBJ1-2; D is possibly TRBD1 (5 bases). The CDR3 runs 14 residues. Germline V gene data show CDR1 as MNHEY and CDR2 as SVGAGI. V lost 6 bases and J 5 bases, leaving 16 bases between the germline ends. CDR3 residues: CASSELNQGYGYTF. In DNA, the CDR3 is TGTGCCAGCAGCGAGCTAAACCAGGGTTATGGCTACACCTTC.

The CDR3 loop reads CASARRGSGEQYF. CDR3 nucleotides: TGTGCCAGTGCTAGACGAGGGAGTGGCGAGCAGTACTTC. The V gene is TRBV19, the J gene TRBJ2-7; D may be TRBD2 (5 bases). V was clipped by 8 bases and J by 6 bases, with 17 bases between them. CDR1 LNHDA and CDR2 SQIVND come from the germline V gene (reference sequence). The CDR3 length is 13 residues. The entire variable domain, with the rest obtained from reference TRBV19 and TRBJ2-7, is as follows: DGGITQSPKYLFRKEGQNVTLSCEQNLNHDAMYWYRQDPGQGLRLIYYSQIVNDFQKGDIAEGYSVSREKKESFPLTVTSAQKNPTAFYLCASARRGSGEQYFGPGTRLTVT.

CDR3 amino acids: CASSELGLAGGPSNEQFF. DNA for the CDR3: TGTGCCAGCAGTGAACTGGGACTAGCGGGGGGGCCTTCCAATGAGCAGTTCTTC. This chain connects TRBV6-1 to TRBJ2-1, with 16 bases fitting TRBD2. CDR1 is MNHNS and CDR2 is SASEGT in the germline V gene. The CDR3 runs 18 residues. V dropped 2 bases and J dropped 6; count of bases not matched to a gene: 7.

V is TRBV6-5 and J is TRBJ1-3, with D possibly TRBD1 on 5 matching bases. Trimming removed 8 bases from V and 0 bases from J, with 5 bases in between. Looked up from germline, CDR1 is MNHEY and CDR2 is SVGAGI. The CDR3 length is 12 residues. The CDR3 coding sequence is TGTGCCAGCCAGGGCTCTGGAAACACCATATATTTT. It specifies CASQGSGNTIYF.

This chain links TRBV6-5 with TRBJ1-6; 7 bases agree with TRBD1. The CDR3 extends over 12 amino acids. CDR1 is MNHEY and CDR2 is SVGAGI in the germline V gene. Losses at the gene ends were 6 bases for V and 9 bases for J; bases not matched to a gene: 2. CDR3 sequence: CASSYRGSPLHF. The CDR3 nucleotides read TGTGCCAGCAGCTACAGGGGTTCACCCCTCCACTTT.

This chain connects TRBV11-3 to TRBJ2-7; 11 positions agree with TRBD2. The CDR3 runs to 17 residues. V trimming: 2 bases; J trimming: 0 bases; junction bases outside the gene matches: 6. Germline CDR1 is SGHNT and CDR2 is YENEEA. The CDR3 nucleotides are TGTGCCAGCAGCTTAACTAAGACTAGCGGGATCTCCTACGAGCAGTACTTC. It yields the protein CASSLTKTSGISYEQYF.

Remarks on this clone: One end of the junction fails to match germline, which may point to a read error. This sequence joins TRBV7-6 and TRBJ2-1, with 11 bases fitting TRBD2. Germline CDR1 is SGHVS and CDR2 is FNYEAQ. The CDR3 extends over 16 amino acids. The CDR3 nucleotides read TGTGCCAGCAGCCTAGCGGGAGGCAGCATTCGGGCTGAGCAGTTCTTC. Its translation is CASSLAGGSIRAEQFF.

J is TRBJ2-7 and V is TRBV11-1, with 9 bases aligning to TRBD1. This CDR3 spans 13 amino acids. Trimming at V came to 5 bases and at J to 5 bases, leaving 4 bases not matched to a gene. Germline CDR1 reads SGHAT; CDR2 reads FQDESV (reference sequence). CDR3 nucleotide sequence: TGTGCCAGCAGCCGACAGGGGGACGACGAGCAGTACTTC. This encodes CASSRQGDDEQYF. The variable domain in full, completed from reference TRBV11-1 and TRBJ2-7, reads EAEVAQSPRYKITEKSQAVAFWCDPISGHATLYWYRQILGQGPELLVQFQDESVVDDSQLPKDRFSAERLKGVDSTLKIQPAELGDSAMYLCASSRQGDDEQYFGPGTRLTVT.

The CDR3 spells CASSPTTGLYGYTF. CDR3 bases: TGTGCCAGTAGTCCTACGACAGGACTCTATGGCTACACCTTC. The rearrangement joins TRBV19 to TRBJ1-2, with D perhaps TRBD1 (6 bases). The germline V gene encodes CDR1 LNHDA and CDR2 SQIVND (reference sequence). This CDR3 comprises 14 residues. V shed 5 bases and J shed 4 bases, with 14 bases lying between them.

The genes are TRBV7-9 and TRBJ2-2; 9 bases map to TRBD1. This CDR3 is built from 16 residues. Trimming removed 5 bases from V and 2 bases from J; junction bases left unmatched: 6. CDR1 and CDR2 (germline): SEHNR, FQNEAQ (reference sequence). The CDR3 nucleotides read TGTGCCAGCAGCGCACGACAGGGGGGTAACACCGGGGAGCTGTTTTTT. This translates into CASSARQGGNTGELFF.

This sequence joins TRBV18 and TRBJ2-5; D may be TRBD2 (6 bases). The V gene lost 4 bases and the J gene lost 5 bases, with 14 bases spanning the gap. The CDR3 is 14 residues long. Germline V gene sequence: CDR1 KGHSH, CDR2 LQKENI. In nucleotides, the CDR3 is TGTGCCAGCTCACGAGCCGGGGGTCGGGAGACCCAGTACTTC. This encodes CASSRAGGRETQYF.